This TCR beta chain is drawn from a study of blood T cell repertoires in COVID-19. The repertoire was sequenced with immunoSEQ multiplex PCR; TCRdb's copy has only in-frame clones and lacks some. The sample has roughly 290,000 clones; around 82% are singletons. Germline-derived CDR1 and CDR2 are MGHRA and YSYEKL. This CDR3 has 19 residues. The V segment lost 4 bases and the J segment 5 bases; nucleotides outside the gene matches: 16. Sequenced: peripheral blood. V is TRBV4-1 and J is TRBJ2-1; 11 bases agree with TRBD2. The sequence was obtained from a person between 70 and 80 years old with COVID-19, enrolled during active disease. CDR3 coding DNA: TGCGCCAGCAGCCTTCCGGGACTAGCGGAGGAGAACGTTAACAATGAGCAGTTCTTC. Protein: CASSLPGLAEENVNNEQFF.